The T cell receptor (beta chain) described here comes from a study of human T cells and chemical hapten exposure. In the study overall: TCR yields differed between samples (mainly from small differences in pooled library volume).

General study points: There was no change with DPC sensitization in TCRs above 1 in 1000 frequency.

Noted time point: healthy volunteer bleed at 6 weeks. From whole blood left unfractionated, total RNA was extracted. This clonotype was seen more than once but under ten times. Its antigen is unidentified. This may be a read error, as it is one base from a much larger clone. The library labeled individual cDNA molecules by adding unique molecular identifiers to them. In the original workflow: 90,000 to 100,000 TCRs per sample was the median, with a range of about 20,000 to 750,000. TCRdb processed the RACE reads anew with MiXCR; each CDR3 protein has one entry. What appears here as the V and J calls and clone size reflects TCRdb's work, not the paper's. The sample carries around 35,000 distinct CDR3 sequences, approximately 5.5% recorded once. The CDR3 has 15 amino acids. CDR1 is LGHNA and CDR2 is YNFKEQ in the germline V gene.

V gene TRBV4-2 combines with J gene TRBJ2-4; 8 bases fit TRBD1. The material sequenced was whole blood. The TCR originated in a human donor in good health. Some clones in this sample may be carry-over from other donors' samples. The CDR3: CASSQDEDREVVQCF. The CDR3 nucleotides are TGTGCCAGCAGCCAAGATGAGGACAGGGAAGTGGTTCAGTGCTTC.